The rows below give T cell receptor beta chains drawn from one sample of a study of T cell repertoires in cytomegalovirus infection. Their cognate antigens are unknown. TCRdb redid the calling of the reads with MiXCR, one entry per CDR3 protein. The table lists approximately 270,000 distinct CDR3 sequences, around 20% of them singletons, with under 25% in the top ten. The source material was cultured PBMCs, sampled from culture after CMV antigen stimulation. These receptors came from a human donor in good health (CMV status not recorded). Some clones in this sample may be carry-over from other donors' samples. The conserved cysteine and the conserved F or W are not part of the CDR3 here. Each record gives: CDR3 protein, CDR3 length, D gene, V gene. The D gene is left open where the match is weak.

cdr3_aa: ASSLARQAGGNTIY; cdr3_length: 14; d_call: .; v_call: TRBV7-9
cdr3_aa: ASHTQGNYGYT; cdr3_length: 11; d_call: .; v_call: TRBV19
cdr3_aa: AIRRDGPETQY; cdr3_length: 11; d_call: .; v_call: TRBV10-3
cdr3_aa: ASSYKGGNGYT; cdr3_length: 11; d_call: .; v_call: TRBV6-6
cdr3_aa: ASSYSSRNYEQY; cdr3_length: 12; d_call: .; v_call: TRBV6-6
cdr3_aa: SASKGAAGNQPQH; cdr3_length: 13; d_call: TRBD1; v_call: TRBV20-1
cdr3_aa: ATTSGKRETQY; cdr3_length: 11; d_call: TRBD2; v_call: TRBV7-6
cdr3_aa: AWRNRGGDETQY; cdr3_length: 12; d_call: TRBD1; v_call: TRBV30
cdr3_aa: ASSLIGTDLSPLH; cdr3_length: 13; d_call: TRBD1; v_call: TRBV11-2
cdr3_aa: ASSRIVDSRYNTEAF; cdr3_length: 15; d_call: .; v_call: TRBV7-9
cdr3_aa: ASSLIPLAGDEQY; cdr3_length: 13; d_call: TRBD2; v_call: TRBV7-2
cdr3_aa: ASSEGTGGHTDTQY; cdr3_length: 14; d_call: TRBD1; v_call: TRBV6-1
cdr3_aa: ASSSYQRGSYEQY; cdr3_length: 13; d_call: TRBD2; v_call: TRBV7-2
cdr3_aa: SAENRGFSVNEQF; cdr3_length: 13; d_call: TRBD1; v_call: TRBV29-1
cdr3_aa: ASSWQKTQY; cdr3_length: 9; d_call: .; v_call: TRBV11-2
cdr3_aa: ASNRGSTYEQY; cdr3_length: 11; d_call: TRBD1; v_call: TRBV28
cdr3_aa: ASSLAPLLSGANVLT; cdr3_length: 15; d_call: .; v_call: TRBV11-1
cdr3_aa: ASRSHRVTEAF; cdr3_length: 11; d_call: .; v_call: TRBV12-3/TRBV12-4
cdr3_aa: ASSIDIYNEQF; cdr3_length: 11; d_call: .; v_call: TRBV19
cdr3_aa: ASSSRGASGRSDTQY; cdr3_length: 15; d_call: TRBD2; v_call: TRBV7-9
cdr3_aa: ASSLAVSSDTQY; cdr3_length: 12; d_call: .; v_call: TRBV7-8
cdr3_aa: ASSQGVGSGANVLT; cdr3_length: 14; d_call: .; v_call: TRBV4-3